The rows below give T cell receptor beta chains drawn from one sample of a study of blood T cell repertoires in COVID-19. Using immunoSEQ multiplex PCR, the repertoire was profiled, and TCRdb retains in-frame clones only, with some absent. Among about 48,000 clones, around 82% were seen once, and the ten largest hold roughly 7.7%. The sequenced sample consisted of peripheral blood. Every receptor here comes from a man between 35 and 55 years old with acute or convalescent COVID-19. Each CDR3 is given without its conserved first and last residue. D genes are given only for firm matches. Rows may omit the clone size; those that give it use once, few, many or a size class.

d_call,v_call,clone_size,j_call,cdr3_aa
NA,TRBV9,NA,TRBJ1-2,ASSVGGGRGRYGYT
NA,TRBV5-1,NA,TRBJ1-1,ASSKGPLGGANTEAF
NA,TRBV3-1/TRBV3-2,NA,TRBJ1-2,ASSPTGGNGYT
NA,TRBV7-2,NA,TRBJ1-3,ASSLLGVGNTIY
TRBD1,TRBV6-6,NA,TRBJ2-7,ASRAPGTGDYEQY
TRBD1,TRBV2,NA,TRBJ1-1,ASRADRGGNTEAF
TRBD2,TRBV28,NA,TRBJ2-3,ASSLPAGNTDTQY
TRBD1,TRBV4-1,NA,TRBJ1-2,ASSQDGQGTYGYT
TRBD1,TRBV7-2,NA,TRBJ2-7,ASSARDRGREQY
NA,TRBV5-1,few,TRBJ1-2,ASSLDPQGIVYT
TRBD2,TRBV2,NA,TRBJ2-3,ASSEEAGGSDTQY
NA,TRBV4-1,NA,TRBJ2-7,ASSQDGGDGRGNYYEQY
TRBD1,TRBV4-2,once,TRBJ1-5,ASSPDRGRQPQH
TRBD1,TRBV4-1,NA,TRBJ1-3,ASSQPTGSPGNTIY
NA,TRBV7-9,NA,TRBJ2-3,ASSLTRSTSTDTQY
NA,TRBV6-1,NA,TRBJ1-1,ASDQGKYTEAF
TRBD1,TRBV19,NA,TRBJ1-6,ASWGDRAGGTLH
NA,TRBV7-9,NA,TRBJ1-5,ASSLGGLEQPQH
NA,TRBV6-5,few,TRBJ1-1,ASRNLKRVNTEAF
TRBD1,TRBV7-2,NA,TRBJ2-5,ASSGGQGETQY
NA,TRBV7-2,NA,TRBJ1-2,ASSLAARVGYT
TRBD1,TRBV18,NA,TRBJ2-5,ASSPPGQLSETQY